This TCR beta chain was obtained from a study of beta chain features in type 1 diabetes. Study information: Cell yields, age and gender were similar between patients and healthy donors.

CDR3 size: 14 residues. V lost 4 bases to trimming and J lost 7 bases; unmatched junction nucleotides: 4. The germline V gene encodes CDR1 MGHDK and CDR2 SYGVNS. Sequencing targeted expressed TCRB transcripts, as all isolated RNA had been reverse transcribed. TCRdb keeps only in-frame clones here, not all; method: immunoSEQ multiplex PCR. The data contain roughly 230,000 clones, more than 9% of them seen just once; the ten biggest clones take up 0.03% to 0.04%. This sequence originates from a young woman in good health. J is TRBJ1-6 and V is TRBV25-1; 7 nucleotides match TRBD1. The sequenced material came from naive CD4+ T cells from blood. The CDR3 coding sequence is TGTGCCAGCAGTGGGACAGGTTTGAATTCACCCCTCCACTTT. Translating gives CASSGTGLNSPLHF. The full variable domain, rest sourced from reference TRBV25-1 and TRBJ1-6, is EADIYQTPRYLVIGTGKKITLECSQTMGHDKMYWYQQDPGMELHLIHYSYGVNSTEKGDLSSESTVSRIRTEHFPLTLESARPSHTSQYLCASSGTGLNSPLHFGNGTRLTVT.